One sample yielded the 3 T cell receptor beta chains listed below, sequenced in a study of beta chain features in type 1 diabetes. cDNA synthesis used the whole RNA isolate, giving expressed TCRB sequences. The repertoire was sequenced with immunoSEQ multiplex PCR; TCRdb's copy has only in-frame clones and lacks some. The table lists 400,000 to 550,000 clones, roughly an eighth of them singletons. The material sequenced was naive CD4+ T cells from blood. The receptors stem from a woman aged 18 to 35 in good health.

This clone was seen only once. J is TRBJ2-7 and V is TRBV28, with D tentatively TRBD1 (5 bases). V was pared by 6 bases and J by 4 bases, with 13 bases between. This CDR3 comprises 13 residues. Germline assignment: CDR1 MDHEN and CDR2 SYDVKM. CDR3 DNA sequence: TGTGCCAGCAGGTTGGGGCCATTATACGAGCAGTACGTC. Residues: CASRLGPLYEQYV.

This clone occurred a few times. J is TRBJ2-5 and V is TRBV4-2; 8 bases line up with TRBD2. Germline CDR1 LGHNA, CDR2 YNFKEQ. The CDR3 contains 16 residues. J gave up 4 bases and V 1 base, and 8 bases lay outside the gene matches. DNA for the CDR3: TGTGCCAGCAGCCAAGGCTTGTCGGGGGGGCGAGAGACCCAGTACTTC. Translating it yields CASSQGLSGGRETQYF.

The chain recombines TRBV4-1 with TRBJ1-1; D unresolved. CDR3 length: 10 residues. The V gene lost 4 bases and the J gene lost 7 bases, with 4 bases spanning the gap. Germline values: CDR1 MGHRA, CDR2 YSYEKL. The CDR3: CASSRNEAFF. The CDR3 nucleotides are TGCGCCAGCAGCCGGAATGAAGCTTTCTTT.